Listed here are 17 T cell receptor beta chains from one sample, sequenced in a study of blood T cell repertoires in COVID-19 (dated by TCRdb to 2018 to 2020). Library preparation was by the immunoSEQ multiplex PCR assay. The table comes from immuneACCESS by way of TCRdb, which keeps in-frame sequences with V and J called. Part of the clones is missing from these tables; in studies checked, under half for an unresolved V gene and the rest for unknown reasons. Within this sample are around 50,000 clones, with less than 95% of them counted one time only. Approximately 3.4% of the sample is in the top ten clones. Sequencing used peripheral blood. These receptors were collected from a human donor in a cohort sampled during active COVID-19.

This clone was counted between two and nine times. The V and J genes are TRBV10-3 and TRBJ2-3, with D unclear. Trimming stripped 0 bases from V and 0 bases from J, with 10 bases between. This CDR3 is built from 16 residues. Germline lookup yields CDR1 ENHRY and CDR2 SYGVKD. In DNA, the CDR3 is TGTGCCATCAGTGAGTCTGTACAGTTGAGCACAGATACGCAGTATTTT. This gives the protein CAISESVQLSTDTQYF.

The chain couples TRBV5-6 to TRBJ1-5; TRBD1 matches 11 bases. CDR1 is SGHDT and CDR2 is YYEEEE in the germline V gene. The CDR3 covers 16 residues. The ends lost 2 bases at V and 7 bases at J; junction bases unmatched: 8. CDR3 amino acids: CASSFGTGGSGQPQHF. CDR3 in DNA: TGTGCCAGCAGCTTCGGGACAGGGGGTTCGGGGCAGCCCCAGCATTTT. Looking up the rest from reference TRBV5-6 and TRBJ1-5 gives the full variable domain: DAGVTQSPTHLIKTRGQQVTLRCSPKSGHDTVSWYQQALGQGPQFIFQYYEEEERQRGNFPDRFSGHQFPNYSSELNVNALLLGDSALYLCASSFGTGGSGQPQHFGDGTRLSIL.

This chain uses TRBV3-1 (or the pseudogene TRBV3-2) with TRBJ2-1, with 9 bases aligning to TRBD1. V shed 1 base, J shed 4 bases, and the junction held 5 bases outside the gene matches. Looked up from germline, CDR1 is LGHDT and CDR2 is YNNKEL (reference sequence). There are 16 residues in the CDR3. In DNA, the CDR3 is TGTGCCAGCAGCCAAGGGGACAGGGTGGTTTACAATGAGCAGTTCTTC. Its protein product is CASSQGDRVVYNEQFF.

The gene calls are TRBV9 and TRBJ2-1, with D perhaps TRBD2 (5 bases). With 1 base removed from V and 7 bases from J, the gap between germline ends came to 18 bases. Germline CDR1 is SGDLS and CDR2 is YYNGEE. This CDR3 comprises 16 residues. Here the CDR3 reads CASSVSANPRGNEQFF. CDR3 bases: TGTGCCAGCAGCGTATCTGCGAACCCTCGGGGAAATGAGCAGTTCTTC.

V usage is TRBV28 and J usage is TRBJ1-1; D gene unclear. V was cut by 6 bases and J by 1 base, with 9 bases left in between. Germline CDR1 reads MDHEN; CDR2 reads SYDVKM. This CDR3 has 13 amino acids. CDR3 residues: CASSPAGNTEAFF. Here the CDR3 DNA reads TGTGCCAGCAGCCCCGCGGGGAACACTGAAGCTTTCTTT.

The chain uses TRBV27 and TRBJ1-1; D is perhaps TRBD1 (6 bases). The CDR3 is 14 amino acids. Germline V lookup: CDR1 MNHEY, CDR2 SMNVEV (reference sequence). Trimming cost V 6 bases and J 0 bases, with 11 bases left between them. CDR3 region: CASRTGSMNTEAFF. CDR3 DNA sequence: TGTGCCAGCAGAACAGGGTCCATGAACACTGAAGCTTTCTTT.

This chain links TRBV19 with TRBJ1-1, with 7 bases identical to TRBD1. Germline CDR1 is LNHDA and CDR2 is SQIVND (reference sequence). Germline trimming cut 1 base from V and 6 bases from J; bases unmatched to any gene: 8. CDR3 length equals 15 residues. This CDR3 is CASSIANRGRSEAFF. The CDR3 DNA follows: TGTGCCAGTAGTATAGCCAACAGGGGAAGATCTGAAGCTTTCTTT.

The chain employs TRBV5-4 and TRBJ2-3, with D unclear. V was shortened by 0 bases and J by 4 bases, with 12 bases between the two germline ends. This CDR3 is 15 amino acids long. Germline values: CDR1 SGHNT, CDR2 YYREEE (reference sequence). In DNA form, the CDR3 reads TGTGCCAGCAGCTTGGAAGTCGGTTCTTCAGATACGCAGTATTTT. This translates into CASSLEVGSSDTQYF. Combining the CDR3 with reference TRBV5-4 and TRBJ2-3 gives the whole variable domain ETGVTQSPTHLIKTRGQQVTLRCSSQSGHNTVSWYQQALGQGPQFIFQYYREEENGRGNFPPRFSGLQFPNYSSELNVNALELDDSALYLCASSLEVGSSDTQYFGPGTRLTVL.

The chain combines TRBV7-8 with TRBJ2-3, with 7 bases fitting TRBD1. CDR3 length: 15 residues. Per the germline V gene, CDR1 is SGHVS and CDR2 is FQNEAQ. Germline trimming cut 5 bases from V and 4 bases from J; bases unmatched to any gene: 9. CDR3 nucleotide sequence: TGTGCCAGCAGCCCGGACAGGCTTCGCCCAGATACGCAGTATTTT. Translating gives CASSPDRLRPDTQYF.

DNA of the CDR3: TGTGCCAGCAGCTCGGGACTAGCGGGAGTCTACAATGAGCAGTTCTTC. Its protein is CASSSGLAGVYNEQFF. The gene calls are TRBV11-2 and TRBJ2-1; TRBD2 agrees at 14 bases. CDR1 SGHAT and CDR2 FQNNGV come from the germline V gene. The J segment lost 3 bases and the V segment lost 4 bases, leaving 2 bases of the junction unmatched. The CDR3 runs to 16 residues.

V is TRBV15 and J is TRBJ2-1; 13 nucleotides line up with TRBD2. Unmatched junction bases numbered 6, after V lost 4 bases and J lost 9 bases. The germline gives CDR1 LNHNV, CDR2 YYDKDF (reference sequence). The CDR3 extends over 15 amino acids. As DNA, the CDR3 is TGTGCCACCAGCACCCAGACTAGCGGGAGGTTTGAGCAGTTCTTC. The encoded protein is CATSTQTSGRFEQFF.

The V call is TRBV5-6, the J call TRBJ1-5; TRBD1 might be the D (5 bases). Trimming pared 0 bases from V and 4 bases from J, leaving 5 bases between. This CDR3 region has 13 residues. Germline CDR1 and CDR2: SGHDT and YYEEEE. CDR3 region: CASSLDRNQPQHF. CDR3 nucleotides: TGTGCCAGCAGCTTGGACAGGAATCAGCCCCAGCATTTT.

The gene calls are TRBV24-1 and TRBJ1-1, with 11 bases aligning to TRBD1. CDR1 and CDR2 (germline): KGHDR, SFDVKD. CDR3 length equals 16 residues. Trimming at V came to 3 bases and at J to 2 bases, leaving 4 bases not matched to a gene. The CDR3 nucleotides are TGTGCCACCAGTGATCTCGGACAGGGGGCCAACACTGAAGCTTTCTTT. Protein product: CATSDLGQGANTEAFF.

V gene TRBV6-6 combines with J gene TRBJ1-6, with D possibly being TRBD1 (5 bases). From germline, CDR1 is MNHNY and CDR2 SVGAGI (reference sequence). The V and J ends lost 7 bases and 6 bases respectively, with 13 bases between them. This CDR3 is 14 amino acids long. The CDR3 here is CASTAEQANSPLHF. Here the CDR3 DNA reads TGTGCCAGCACGGCGGAACAGGCTAATTCACCCCTCCACTTT.

The chain employs TRBV27 and TRBJ1-2, with D hard to call. This CDR3 has 13 amino acids. The ends were cut back, 6 bases at V and 5 bases at J, with 13 bases in the middle. Germline V gene sequence: CDR1 MNHEY, CDR2 SMNVEV (reference sequence). Written as DNA, the CDR3 is TGTGCCAGCAGACCAGCAGGCCTGTATGGCTACACCTTC. It codes for CASRPAGLYGYTF.

The rearrangement joins TRBV11-3 to TRBJ2-2; D perhaps matches TRBD2 (6 bases). Germline V gene sequence: CDR1 SGHNT, CDR2 YENEEA. The CDR3 contains 15 residues. V shed 4 bases and J shed 5 bases, with 14 bases lying between them. This CDR3 is CASSSRGFGTGELFF. The CDR3 nucleotides read TGTGCCAGCAGCTCCCGGGGGTTTGGGACCGGGGAGCTGTTTTTT.

This chain connects TRBV19 to TRBJ2-6, with D uncertain. Germline CDR1 reads LNHDA; CDR2 reads SQIVND (reference sequence). The V end lost 7 bases, the J end lost 2 bases, and 12 bases lay between the germline ends. CDR3 length: 15 residues. CDR3 region: CASTTDKTGANVLTF. Written as DNA, the CDR3 is TGTGCCAGTACCACAGACAAAACTGGGGCCAACGTCCTGACTTTC. Full variable domain (rest looked up from reference TRBV19 and TRBJ2-6): DGGITQSPKYLFRKEGQNVTLSCEQNLNHDAMYWYRQDPGQGLRLIYYSQIVNDFQKGDIAEGYSVSREKKESFPLTVTSAQKNPTAFYLCASTTDKTGANVLTFGAGSRLTVL.